These 9 T cell receptor beta chains share one sample of origin, sequenced in a study of T cell responses to AZD1222 COVID-19 vaccine. Only in-frame clones appear in the TCRdb table, and some are missing; sequencing was by immunoSEQ multiplex PCR. Of approximately 120,000 clones in the sample, 75% to 90% were seen once. The sequences come from peripheral blood, collected on day 0 of MenACWY control vaccination. The receptors were gathered from an adult in good health.

This chain joins TRBV9 and TRBJ2-3; TRBD2 aligns across 16 bases. CDR3 length equals 17 residues. The V gene end was trimmed by 2 bases and the J gene end by 5 bases; junction bases not matched to a gene: 5. Germline V CDR1 and CDR2: SGDLS, YYNGEE. Written as DNA, the CDR3 is TGTGCCAGCAGCGTTGGGACTAGCGGGAGGGCGGTAGATACGCAGTATTTT. Amino acids: CASSVGTSGRAVDTQYF. Full variable domain (missing parts from reference TRBV9 and TRBJ2-3): DSGVTQTPKHLITATGQRVTLRCSPRSGDLSVYWYQQSLDQGLQFLIQYYNGEERAKGNILERFSAQQFPDLHSELNLSSLELGDSALYFCASSVGTSGRAVDTQYFGPGTRLTVL.

This chain links TRBV27 with TRBJ2-7, with 7 positions matching TRBD1. Germline lookup yields CDR1 MNHEY and CDR2 SMNVEV (reference sequence). There are 14 residues in the CDR3. The ends lost 8 bases at V and 0 bases at J; junction bases unmatched: 7. DNA for the CDR3: TGTGCCAGCCAAGACAGGGACGGCTCCTACGAGCAGTACTTC. This sequence encodes CASQDRDGSYEQYF.

Regarding this clone: One junction end disagrees with the germline gene, perhaps due to a read error. The V and J genes are TRBV3-1 (or the pseudogene TRBV3-2) and TRBJ2-2, with 10 bases aligning to TRBD2. The germline V gene has CDR1 LGHDT and CDR2 YNNKEL (reference sequence). The CDR3 runs 15 residues. The CDR3 DNA reads TGTGCCCGCAGCGGGGGGGGAGGCGTGACCGGGGAGCTGTTTTTT. This gives the protein CARSGGGGVTGELFF.

V is TRBV14 and J is TRBJ1-6; D not resolved. This CDR3 is built from 14 residues. Per germline, CDR1 SGHDN and CDR2 FVKESK. With 1 base removed from V and 6 bases from J, the gap between germline ends came to 7 bases. The CDR3 sequence: CASSQGTSNSPLHF. In DNA, the CDR3 is TGTGCCAGCAGCCAAGGGACTTCTAATTCACCCCTCCACTTT.

This chain connects TRBV30 to TRBJ1-1; D gene ambiguous. Germline loops: CDR1 GTSNPN, CDR2 SVGIG (reference sequence). The V end lost 8 bases, the J end lost 5 bases, and 18 bases lay between the germline ends. The length of the CDR3 is 13 residues. The CDR3: CAAGPPLGTEAFF. Here the CDR3 DNA reads TGTGCCGCGGGCCCACCGCTCGGGACTGAAGCTTTCTTT.

The J gene is TRBJ2-5, the V gene TRBV10-3; weak D call: TRBD2 (5 bases). The germline gives CDR1 ENHRY, CDR2 SYGVKD. CDR3 length: 13 amino acids. V was pared by 2 bases and J by 2 bases, with 6 bases between. In nucleotides, the CDR3 is TGTGCCATCAGTGAGGGACTTCAAGAGACCCAGTACTTC. It yields the protein CAISEGLQETQYF.

The chain combines TRBV11-2 with TRBJ1-2; weak D call: TRBD1 (5 bases). Per germline, CDR1 SGHAT and CDR2 FQNNGV. V lost 1 base to trimming and J lost 4 bases, with 13 bases between them. This CDR3 spans 15 amino acids. The CDR3 region has the DNA TGTGCCAGCAGCTTAGGAGGCAGGGAGGGCTATGGCTACACCTTC. The encoded protein is CASSLGGREGYGYTF.

The CDR3 loop is CASSPTGDAYNEQFF. The CDR3 DNA sequence: TGTGCCAGCAGCCCGACAGGGGACGCCTACAATGAGCAGTTCTTC. The V and J genes are TRBV5-4 and TRBJ2-1; 8 bases match TRBD1. The CDR3 spans 15 residues. V lost 4 bases, J lost 2 bases, and 5 bases stayed unmatched. In germline, CDR1 is SGHNT, CDR2 YYREEE (reference sequence).

The V and J genes are TRBV7-2 and TRBJ2-5, with 13 bases identical to TRBD2. V dropped 4 bases and J dropped 5; count of bases not matched to a gene: 7. This CDR3 comprises 16 residues. Germline V gene lookup returns CDR1 SGHTA and CDR2 FQGNSA. The DNA for the CDR3 is TGTGCCAGCAGCTGGACTAGCGGGAGCGGTGGGGAGACCCAGTACTTC. Translated: CASSWTSGSGGETQYF.